This TCR beta chain was sequenced for a study of cytomegalovirus exposure and HLA in healthy donors. A multiplex PCR was run with 60 Vbeta primers and 13 Jbeta primers. Profiling relied on immunoSEQ multiplex PCR, and the TCRdb table lists in-frame clones only, not all of them. Here the sample spans about 120,000 clones, 9.5% being singletons. Study results and limitations: Roughly even sequencing depth across donors was the assumption behind the presence/absence analyses.

With respect to this clone: The antigen remains unidentified.

CDR1 and CDR2 from the germline V gene are MNHEY and SVGAGI. Trimming removed 4 bases at V and 4 bases at J, with 10 bases between. The CDR3 has 13 amino acids. Sequenced material: PBMCs. V usage is TRBV6-5 and J usage is TRBJ1-2; no firm D call. The TCR originated in a man aged 25-45 years in good health and CMV-seronegative. The CDR3, as DNA: TGTGCCAGCAGTTCCGCGAAAGTCTATGGCTACACCTTC. It translates to CASSSAKVYGYTF.